The rows below give T cell receptor beta chains drawn from one sample of a study of T cells after posttransplantation cyclophosphamide. Generated by immunoSEQ multiplex PCR, the TCRdb table keeps only in-frame clones and is missing some. The table records roughly 19,000 clones, under 80% of them present only once. The starting material was PBMCs, obtained after an allogeneic stem cell transplant with post-transplant cyclophosphamide. These receptor sequences come from a male patient aged 30 to 39 who received an allogeneic stem cell transplant from a related donor, was CMV-positive, and had acute GVHD only. Some T cells may arise from the graft donor. CDR3s leave out the opening cysteine and the closing phenylalanine or tryptophan. Only part of the rows carry a size: once, few, many, or a class if the clone is expanded.

abundance	len	v_gene	CDR3aa
NA	11	TRBV6-1	ASSDGAVSTQY
NA	15	TRBV5-6	ASSLRSRGLSTDTQY
NA	13	TRBV18	ASSPAGQGNQPQH
NA	12	TRBV11-1	ASSGQGSIYGYT
NA	13	TRBV9	ASSVGTGVVNTIY
once	13	TRBV11-2	ASSSNTGGNQPQH
NA	11	TRBV27	ASRQGGDQPQH
NA	14	TRBV7-2	ASSLVGQGVNQPQH
once	12	TRBV7-7	ASSVGTGRETQY
NA	10	TRBV7-2	ASSPFNSPLH
NA	14	TRBV7-2	ASSSDSGGASYEQY
once	13	TRBV27	ASSFRQEGVTEAF
NA	14	TRBV11-2	ASSLAPASSGNTIY
few	14	TRBV25-1	ASSVWTGGTNEKLF
NA	12	TRBV10-3	AIKGQGNTGELF
NA	14	TRBV19	ASSIDTLRSNQPQH
NA	12	TRBV11-2	ASSLSSGGQPQH
NA	13	TRBV9	ASSAGTGVGGGYT
once	13	TRBV19	ASSMLGTPTDTQY
NA	14	TRBV11-3	ASSLDGGGVYNEQF
NA	12	TRBV9	ASSVGTGEYGYT
few	12	TRBV7-2	ASSLVAQRSGYT
NA	15	TRBV7-3	ASSNTDRASSYNEQF
NA	13	TRBV30	AWSFPGPRGTEAF